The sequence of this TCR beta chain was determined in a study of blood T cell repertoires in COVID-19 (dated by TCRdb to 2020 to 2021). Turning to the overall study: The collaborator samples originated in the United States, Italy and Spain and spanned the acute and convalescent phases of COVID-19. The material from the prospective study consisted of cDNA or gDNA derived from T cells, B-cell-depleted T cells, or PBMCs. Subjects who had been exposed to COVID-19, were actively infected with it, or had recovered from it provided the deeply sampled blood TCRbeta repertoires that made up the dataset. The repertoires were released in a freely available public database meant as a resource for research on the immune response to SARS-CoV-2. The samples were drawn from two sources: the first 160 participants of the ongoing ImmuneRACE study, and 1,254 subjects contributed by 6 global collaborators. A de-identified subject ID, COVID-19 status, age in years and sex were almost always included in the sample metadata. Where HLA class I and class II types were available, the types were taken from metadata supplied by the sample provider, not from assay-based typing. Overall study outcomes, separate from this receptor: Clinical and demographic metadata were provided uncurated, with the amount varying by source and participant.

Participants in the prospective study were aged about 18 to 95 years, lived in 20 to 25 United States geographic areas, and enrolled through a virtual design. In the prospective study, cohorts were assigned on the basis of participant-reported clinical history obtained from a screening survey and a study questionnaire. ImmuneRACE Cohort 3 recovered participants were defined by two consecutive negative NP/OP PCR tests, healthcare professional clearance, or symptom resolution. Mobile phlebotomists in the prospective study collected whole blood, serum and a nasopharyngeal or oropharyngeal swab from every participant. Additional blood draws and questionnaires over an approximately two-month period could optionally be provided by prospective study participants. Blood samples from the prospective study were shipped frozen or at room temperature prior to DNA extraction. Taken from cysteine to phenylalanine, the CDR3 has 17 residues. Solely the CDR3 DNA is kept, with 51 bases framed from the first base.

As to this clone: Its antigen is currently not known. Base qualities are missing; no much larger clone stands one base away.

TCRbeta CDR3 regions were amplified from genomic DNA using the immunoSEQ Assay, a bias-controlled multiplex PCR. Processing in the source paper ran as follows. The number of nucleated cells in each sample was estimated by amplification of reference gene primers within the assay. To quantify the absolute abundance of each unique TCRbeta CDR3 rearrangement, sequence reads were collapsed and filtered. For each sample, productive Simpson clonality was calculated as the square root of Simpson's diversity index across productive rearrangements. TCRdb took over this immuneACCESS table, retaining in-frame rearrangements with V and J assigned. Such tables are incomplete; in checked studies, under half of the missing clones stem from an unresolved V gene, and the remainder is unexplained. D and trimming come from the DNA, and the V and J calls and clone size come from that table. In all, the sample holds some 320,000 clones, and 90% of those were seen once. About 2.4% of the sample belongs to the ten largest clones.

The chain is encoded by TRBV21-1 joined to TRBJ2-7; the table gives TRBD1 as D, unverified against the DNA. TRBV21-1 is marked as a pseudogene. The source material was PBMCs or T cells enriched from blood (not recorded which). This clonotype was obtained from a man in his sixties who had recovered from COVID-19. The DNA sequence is TGTGCCAGCAGCAAAGTCCGACTGGGACAGGGATGGAGCGAGCAGTACTTC. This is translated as CASSKVRLGQGWSEQYF.